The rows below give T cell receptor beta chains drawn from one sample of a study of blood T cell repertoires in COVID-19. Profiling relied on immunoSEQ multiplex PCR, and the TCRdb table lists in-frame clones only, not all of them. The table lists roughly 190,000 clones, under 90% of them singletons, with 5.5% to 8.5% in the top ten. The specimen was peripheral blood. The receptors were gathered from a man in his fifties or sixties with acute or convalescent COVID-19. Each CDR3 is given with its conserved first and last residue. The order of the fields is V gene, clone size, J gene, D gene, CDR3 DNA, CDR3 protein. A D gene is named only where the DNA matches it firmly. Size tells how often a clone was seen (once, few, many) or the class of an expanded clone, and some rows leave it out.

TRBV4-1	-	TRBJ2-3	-	TGCGCCAGCAGCCAAGAAGGGCGGGCGGCAGATACGCAGTATTTT	CASSQEGRAADTQYF
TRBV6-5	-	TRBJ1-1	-	TGTGCCAGCAGTTATCGAGGGGGTGGCACTGAAGCTTTCTTT	CASSYRGGGTEAFF
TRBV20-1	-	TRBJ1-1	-	TGCAGTGCTGGGTCGGGACATGAAGCTTTCTTT	CSAGSGHEAFF
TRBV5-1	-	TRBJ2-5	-	TGCGCCAGCAGCTTGGGGGCAGGGCAGTGGGGAGAGACCCAGTACTTC	CASSLGAGQWGETQYF
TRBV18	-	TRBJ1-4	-	TGTGCCAGCTCACGTGAGGGTATCCCTGAAAAACTGTTTTTT	CASSREGIPEKLFF
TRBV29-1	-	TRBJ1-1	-	TGCAGCGTTGAGGACAGACTTGAAGCTTTCTTT	CSVEDRLEAFF
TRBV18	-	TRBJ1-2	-	TGTGCCAGCTCACCAGCGAGAGTCTCTAACTATGGCTACACCTTC	CASSPARVSNYGYTF
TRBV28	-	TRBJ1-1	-	TGTGCCAGCAGTTTACCAAACACTGAAGCTTTCTTT	CASSLPNTEAFF
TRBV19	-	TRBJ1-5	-	TGTGCCAGTAGTATAGGGACACTGAGACAGAAGGGAAGTCAGCCCCAGCATTTT	CASSIGTLRQKGSQPQHF
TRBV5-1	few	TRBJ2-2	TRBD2	TGCGCCAGCAGCTCGGGACTACTCTCATCCGGGGAGCTGTTTTTT	CASSSGLLSSGELFF
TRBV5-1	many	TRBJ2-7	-	TGCGCCAGCAGCTTTAATCCGACGGGCTCCTACGAGCAGTACTTC	CASSFNPTGSYEQYF
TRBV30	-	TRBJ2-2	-	TGTGCCTGGAGAAGGGGTAGAGGGGAGCTGTTTTTT	CAWRRGRGELFF
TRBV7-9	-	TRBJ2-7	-	TGTGCCAGCACCCGTAGCCCTTATGGCGAGCAGTACTTC	CASTRSPYGEQYF
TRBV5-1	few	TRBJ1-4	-	TGCGCCAGCAGCCCCCTCCAGGGTATTTCTGAAAAACTGTTTTTT	CASSPLQGISEKLFF
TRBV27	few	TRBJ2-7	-	TGTGCCAGCAGTGAACGAGGGGGGGCCCTTTTCGAGCAGTACTTC	CASSERGGALFEQYF
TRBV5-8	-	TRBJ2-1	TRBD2	TGTGCCAGCAGCTTGCGTAGCGGGGGGGGCAATGAGCAGTTCTTC	CASSLRSGGGNEQFF
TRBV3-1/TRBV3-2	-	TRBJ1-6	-	TGTGCCAGCAGCCAGCCGGGACATTCTTCACCCCTCCACTTT	CASSQPGHSSPLHF
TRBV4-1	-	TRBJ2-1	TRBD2	TGCGCCAGCAGCCTCATACTAGCGGGGGGGGACAATGAGCAGTTCTTC	CASSLILAGGDNEQFF
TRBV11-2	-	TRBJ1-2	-	TGTGCCAGCAGCTTAGAGCAGGGAGGGTATGGCTACACCTTC	CASSLEQGGYGYTF
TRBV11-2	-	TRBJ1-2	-	TGTGCCAGCGACTTAGGAAACCGAGGAACCAGAATTACCTTC	CASDLGNRGTRITF
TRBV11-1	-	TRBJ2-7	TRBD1	TGTGCCAGCAGCTACCAGGCGGGACAGGGACCCCACGAGCAGTACTTC	CASSYQAGQGPHEQYF
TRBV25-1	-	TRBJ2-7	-	TGTGCCAGTAAAAGTGACAGTAGCTACGAGCAGTACTTC	CASKSDSSYEQYF
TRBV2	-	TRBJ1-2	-	TGTGCCAGCAGAGATGACTCCTATGGCTACACCTTC	CASRDDSYGYTF
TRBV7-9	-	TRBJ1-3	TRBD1	TGTGCCAGCAGCGACAGGGAGACAGCTGGAAACACCATATATTTT	CASSDRETAGNTIYF
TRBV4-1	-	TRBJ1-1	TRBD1	TGCGCCAGCAGCCCAATGGCAGGACAGGGAGGTTTCTTT	CASSPMAGQGGFF
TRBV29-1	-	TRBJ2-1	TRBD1	TGCAGCGTTCGGGACAGGGAGAACAATGAGCAGTTCTTC	CSVRDRENNEQFF
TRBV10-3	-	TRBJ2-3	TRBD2	TGTGCCATCAGTGTCGGACTAGCGGGAGGGACAGATACGCAGTATTTT	CAISVGLAGGTDTQYF
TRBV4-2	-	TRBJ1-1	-	TGTGCCAGCAGCCGAGATAAGACGGGGAACACTGAAGCTTTCTTT	CASSRDKTGNTEAFF
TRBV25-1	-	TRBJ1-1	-	TGTGCCAGCACGAGGACCAGGGATTGGTACACTGAAGCTTTCTTT	CASTRTRDWYTEAFF
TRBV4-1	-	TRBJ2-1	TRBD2	TGCGCCAGCAGCAACGGGGGACTACTTAAGGTCGACGAGCAGTTCTTC	CASSNGGLLKVDEQFF
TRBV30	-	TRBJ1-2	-	TGTGCCTGGAGTGTAACCAACGGAGACTATGGCTACACCTTC	CAWSVTNGDYGYTF
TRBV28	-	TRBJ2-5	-	TGTGCCAGCAGCCCAGGGGGGAAAGAGACCCAGTACTTC	CASSPGGKETQYF
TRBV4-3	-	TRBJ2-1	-	TGCGCCAGCAGCCAAGATCGTCACAGGGAGCAGTTCTTC	CASSQDRHREQFF
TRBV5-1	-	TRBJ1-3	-	TGCGCCAGCAGCTTGGACGGGTCTGGAAACACCATATATTTT	CASSLDGSGNTIYF
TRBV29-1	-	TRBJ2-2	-	TGCAGCGTTCGAGTCTACCCGAACACCGGGGAGCTGTTTTTT	CSVRVYPNTGELFF
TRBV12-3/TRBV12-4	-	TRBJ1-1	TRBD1	TGTGCCAGCAGGACGACAGGGCGCACTGAAGCTTTCTTT	CASRTTGRTEAFF
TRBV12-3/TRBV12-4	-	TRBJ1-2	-	TGTGCCAGCAGTTTCGGGGGGCTAAACGGCTACACCTTC	CASSFGGLNGYTF
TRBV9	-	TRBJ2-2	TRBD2	TGTGCCAGCAGCGTAGGGGCTAGCGGGAGGACCGGGGAGCTGTTTTTT	CASSVGASGRTGELFF
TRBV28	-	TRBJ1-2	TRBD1	TGTGCCAGCAGTCCGGGACAGGGGTTTTACTATGGCTACACCTTC	CASSPGQGFYYGYTF
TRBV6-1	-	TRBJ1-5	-	TGTGCCAGCAGTGAATCGGGGATCAATCAGCCCCAGCATTTT	CASSESGINQPQHF
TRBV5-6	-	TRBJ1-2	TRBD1	TGTGCCAGCAGCTTCTACTCGACAGGGTCCATGCGCTACACCTTC	CASSFYSTGSMRYTF
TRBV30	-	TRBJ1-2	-	TGTGCCTGGAGTGTATCCCAGGTGGCCTATGGCTACACCTTC	CAWSVSQVAYGYTF
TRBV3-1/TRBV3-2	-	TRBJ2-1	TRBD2	TGTGCCAGTGTCCTTAGCGGGACCGACAATGAGCAGTTCTTC	CASVLSGTDNEQFF
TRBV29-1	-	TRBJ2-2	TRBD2	TGCAGCGTTGCCGGGACTAGCGGTTATACCGGGGAGCTGTTTTTT	CSVAGTSGYTGELFF
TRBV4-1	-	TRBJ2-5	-	TGCGCCAGCAGCCACGACAGTTTCGTAGAGACCCAGTACTTC	CASSHDSFVETQYF
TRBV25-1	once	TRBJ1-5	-	TGTGCCAGCAGTGATTCGGGGGAAGGCAATCAGCCCCAGCATTTT	CASSDSGEGNQPQHF
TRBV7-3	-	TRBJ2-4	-	TGCTTGGGGATGATAATCTGGTGCGGACTAGCCAAAAACATTCAGTACTTC	CLGMIIWCGLAKNIQYF
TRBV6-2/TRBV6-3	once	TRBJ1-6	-	TGTGCCAGCAGTTTAATCGCCGGGAATTCACCCCTCCACTTT	CASSLIAGNSPLHF
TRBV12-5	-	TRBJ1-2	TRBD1	TGTGCTAGTGGTTTATACGAGGGGGCATCCTTC	CASGLYEGASF
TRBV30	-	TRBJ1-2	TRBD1	TGTGCCTGGTGTGGACAGGTCGGCTACACCTTC	CAWCGQVGYTF
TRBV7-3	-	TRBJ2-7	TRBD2	TGTGCCAGCAGCTTAGCGGGGGACTACGAGCAGTACTTC	CASSLAGDYEQYF
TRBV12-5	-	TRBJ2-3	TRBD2	TGTGCTAGTGGTTTGCTATTCGGACTAGCGGGATTCGTGCAGTATTTT	CASGLLFGLAGFVQYF
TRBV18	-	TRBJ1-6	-	TGTGCCAGCTCACCACCGTGGGGGCTGGATTCACCCCTCCACTTT	CASSPPWGLDSPLHF
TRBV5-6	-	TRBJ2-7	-	TGTGCCAGCAGCCCCGTCGGAACAGGGACCCACTACGAGCAGTACTTC	CASSPVGTGTHYEQYF
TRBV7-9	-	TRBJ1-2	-	TGTGCCAGCAGCGCGACCCGACAGGACTATGGCTACACCTTC	CASSATRQDYGYTF